These T cell receptor beta chains were read from a single sample in a study of shared clonotypes between healthy human individuals. Sequencing was performed with immunoSEQ multiplex PCR; in TCRdb, only in-frame clones are kept and a portion is missing. The sample carries about 2 million clones, just under 95% recorded once. The sequencing input was naive CD8+ T cells sorted from blood. All receptors derive from a young man in good health. The CDR3 runs from the conserved cysteine through the conserved F or W. A D gene is named only where the DNA matches it firmly. Clone size is shown for a subset of rows, as once, few, many or a class of expanded clone.

size | D | J | V | DNA | CDR3
NA | NA | TRBJ2-3 | TRBV30 | TGTGCCTGGAGTGTACAGTCCACAGATACGCAGTATTTT | CAWSVQSTDTQYF
NA | NA | TRBJ1-4 | TRBV27 | TGTGCCAGCAGTTTATGGCCCCCCCCGGGCGAAAAACTGTTTTTT | CASSLWPPPGEKLFF
NA | NA | TRBJ2-7 | TRBV27 | TGTGCCAGCAGGCTATGGACAGAGGACTACGAGCAGTACTTC | CASRLWTEDYEQYF
NA | NA | TRBJ2-3 | TRBV7-9 | TGTGCCAGCAGCCGTGGAACAGATACGCAGTATTTT | CASSRGTDTQYF
NA | NA | TRBJ1-2 | TRBV5-1 | TGCGCCAGCAGCCGTGGCAGCGGGGGTGCCCCTGATGGCTACACCTTC | CASSRGSGGAPDGYTF
once | TRBD1 | TRBJ1-2 | TRBV29-1 | TGCAGCGTTTTATCTCGGGACAGGGCTGGCTACACCTTC | CSVLSRDRAGYTF
NA | NA | TRBJ2-4 | TRBV30 | TGTGCCTGGAGTGCAGGACACCAAAACATTCAGTACTTC | CAWSAGHQNIQYF
NA | NA | TRBJ1-2 | TRBV5-6 | TGTGCCAGCAGCTTGGTACAGGGTGCCTATGGCTACACCTTC | CASSLVQGAYGYTF
NA | TRBD1 | TRBJ2-5 | TRBV9 | TGTGCCAGCAGCCCAACAGGGGGCAGGGGAGAGACCCAGTACTTC | CASSPTGGRGETQYF
NA | NA | TRBJ1-1 | TRBV27 | TGTGCCAGCAGTCCCGGGTTGGAGGGCACTGAAGCTTTCTTT | CASSPGLEGTEAFF